What follows are 9 T cell receptor beta chains derived from one specimen sequenced in a study of CD8 T cells in Susac syndrome. Reverse transcription of roughly 0.5 to 1 ug RNA was carried out with random hexamers. TCRdb recomputed calls from the immunoSEQ multiplex PCR reads with MiXCR, one row per CDR3 protein. The sample yields under 200,000 distinct CDR3 sequences, approximately 95% seen once. Specimen: CD8+ T cells from PBMCs. Source of these receptors: a human donor with Susac syndrome.

This chain joins TRBV30 and TRBJ2-3, with D perhaps TRBD2 (5 bases). The CDR3 is 16 residues long. Germline CDR1 is GTSNPN and CDR2 is SVGIG (reference sequence). The V and J ends lost 3 bases and 3 bases respectively, with 19 bases between them. CDR3 residues: CAWRRRLALGTDTQYF. CDR3 nucleotides: TGTGCCTGGAGAAGGCGGCTAGCTCTGGGAACAGATACGCAGTATTTT.

The chain recombines TRBV20-1 with TRBJ1-5, with D possibly being TRBD1 (6 bases). V was clipped by 6 bases and J by 3 bases, with 15 bases between them. Looked up from germline, CDR1 is DFQATT and CDR2 is SNEGSKA (reference sequence). The CDR3 totals 14 residues. In DNA, the CDR3 is TGCAGTGCAAGTACCCACAGGGCCAATCAGCCCCAGCATTTT. This codes for CSASTHRANQPQHF.

The genes are TRBV13 and TRBJ2-3, with D tentatively TRBD2 (6 bases). V was cut by 5 bases and J by 9 bases, with 9 bases left in between. The CDR3 consists of 11 residues. Germline V gene lookup returns CDR1 PRHDT and CDR2 FYEKMQ (reference sequence). CDR3 bases: TGTGCCAGCAGCATGGGACTGACGCAGTATTTT. Translation: CASSMGLTQYF.

The genes are TRBV12-3 or TRBV12-4 and TRBJ2-5, with D possibly being TRBD1 or TRBD2 (5 bases each). The CDR3 contains 15 residues. Trimming stripped 6 bases from V and 1 base from J, with 15 bases between. The CDR3 bases are TGTGCCAGCAGCCAAAAATGGGACCCCCAAGAGACCCAGTACTTC. Amino acid sequence: CASSQKWDPQETQYF.

The V and J genes are TRBV12-3 or TRBV12-4 and TRBJ2-3; 9 nucleotides agree with TRBD1. The V segment lost 5 bases and the J segment 4 bases; nucleotides outside the gene matches: 4. The CDR3 loop spans 14 amino acids. The CDR3 sequence is CASSLDRGSDTQYF. As DNA, the CDR3 is TGTGCCAGCAGTCTCGACAGGGGGTCAGATACGCAGTATTTT.

This chain uses TRBV11-2 with TRBJ2-2; 8 nucleotides agree with TRBD2. The germline V gene encodes CDR1 SGHAT and CDR2 FQNNGV. CDR3 length equals 19 residues. The junction had 14 bases not matched to a gene; V was cut back by 1 base and J by 4 bases. This CDR3 is CASSLAGRGLAGRTGELFF. DNA for the CDR3: TGTGCCAGCAGCTTAGCGGGAAGGGGCCTAGCGGGCCGCACCGGGGAGCTGTTTTTT.

The chain is built from TRBV9 and TRBJ1-4; TRBD1 agrees at 9 bases. The CDR3 is 14 residues long. Germline V gene lookup returns CDR1 SGDLS and CDR2 YYNGEE. Unmatched junction bases numbered 4, after V lost 4 bases and J lost 6 bases. The DNA for the CDR3 is TGTGCCAGCAGCCCCGGACAGGGGTATGAAAAACTGTTTTTT. Translated, it gives CASSPGQGYEKLFF.

The chain employs TRBV5-6 and TRBJ1-1, with 8 bases lining up with TRBD1. The junction had 19 bases not matched to a gene; V was cut back by 7 bases and J by 5 bases. Germline CDR1 and CDR2: SGHDT and YYEEEE. The CDR3 sequence is 17 residues long. The CDR3 protein is CASLAGWTGLRGTEAFF. As DNA, the CDR3 is TGTGCCAGCCTGGCAGGCTGGACAGGGCTGCGGGGGACTGAAGCTTTCTTT.

V gene TRBV20-1 combines with J gene TRBJ2-7; D unresolved. The CDR3 has 12 residues. With 0 bases removed from V and 2 bases from J, the gap between germline ends came to 5 bases. From germline, CDR1 is DFQATT and CDR2 SNEGSKA (reference sequence). The CDR3 coding sequence is TGCAGTGCTAGAGACCCCACCTACGAGCAGTACTTC. As protein: CSARDPTYEQYF.